One and the same sample provided the 30 T cell receptor beta chains below, sequenced in a study of blood T cell repertoires in COVID-19. Libraries were prepared by immunoSEQ multiplex PCR; TCRdb keeps only in-frame clonotypes and omits some of them. The sample contains under 130,000 clones, 85% to 90% of which appear only once. The sample taken for sequencing was peripheral blood. The source is an elderly woman with acute or convalescent COVID-19.

The CDR3 region has the DNA TGTGCCAGCAGCTTTACGACAGCTAACTATAATTCACCCCTCCACTTT. Its protein is CASSFTTANYNSPLHF. The chain links TRBV7-9 to TRBJ1-6; perhaps TRBD1 as D (5 bases). In germline, CDR1 is SEHNR, CDR2 FQNEAQ (reference sequence). V was trimmed by 3 bases and J by 3 bases, leaving 12 bases between them. This CDR3 spans 16 amino acids.

This chain connects TRBV13 to TRBJ2-3, with 12 nucleotides matching TRBD2. With 4 bases clipped from V and 8 bases from J, the junction kept 7 bases outside the gene matches. Germline CDR1 and CDR2: PRHDT and FYEKMQ (reference sequence). The CDR3 is 15 amino acids. CDR3 protein: CASSSSSGGARTQYF. CDR3 DNA sequence: TGTGCCAGCAGCTCGTCTAGCGGGGGGGCGCGTACGCAGTATTTT.

This chain links TRBV10-2 with TRBJ1-3; TRBD1 agrees at 8 bases. Trimming cost V 3 bases and J 3 bases; bases outside gene matches: 4. Germline CDR1 reads WSHSY; CDR2 reads SAAADI. This CDR3 region has 15 residues. This CDR3 is CASSEQGGSGNTIYF. DNA of the CDR3: TGCGCCAGCAGTGAACAGGGGGGGAGTGGAAACACCATATATTTT.

The V gene is TRBV7-9, the J gene TRBJ1-3; the D is unclear. CDR3 length: 15 amino acids. Per the germline V gene, CDR1 is SEHNR and CDR2 is FQNEAQ (reference sequence). Trimming took off 1 base at V and 3 bases at J, with 10 bases between the two ends. The CDR3 DNA is TGTGCCAGCAGCTTAGGAACAATCGATGGAAACACCATATATTTT. This translates into CASSLGTIDGNTIYF.

This sequence joins TRBV4-3 and TRBJ2-2, with unresolved D. V shed 0 bases and J shed 9 bases, with 14 bases lying between them. This CDR3 comprises 15 residues. Germline V CDR1 and CDR2: LGHNA, YSLEER. The CDR3 DNA is TGCGCCAGCAGCCAAGATTCTCAGGTGGCCCGGGAGCTGTTTTTT. Translated: CASSQDSQVARELFF.

This sequence joins TRBV10-3 and TRBJ1-2, with D uncertain. CDR1 and CDR2 from the germline V gene are ENHRY and SYGVKD. This CDR3 has 12 amino acids. Trimming shortened V by 1 base and J by 5 bases, and 5 bases separated the two germline ends. The CDR3 DNA is TGTGCCATCAGTGAGTTCGGGTATGGCTACACCTTC. Its translation: CAISEFGYGYTF.

This clone was observed once. The chain is built from TRBV19 and TRBJ1-1; possible D gene TRBD1, 6 bases. The V gene's germline CDR1 is LNHDA and CDR2 SQIVND (reference sequence). The CDR3 consists of 14 residues. Trimming shortened V by 6 bases and J by 1 base, and 12 bases separated the two germline ends. CDR3 sequence reads: CASSKTRGNTEAFF. The CDR3 bases are TGTGCCAGTAGCAAAACCAGGGGGAACACTGAAGCTTTCTTT.

The V call is TRBV9, the J call TRBJ1-5, with D unclear. Trimming took off 0 bases at V and 3 bases at J, with 10 bases between the two ends. The germline gives CDR1 SGDLS, CDR2 YYNGEE. This CDR3 region has 15 residues. CDR3 nucleotide sequence: TGTGCCAGCAGCGTAGCTCCCGACATCAATCAGCCCCAGCATTTT. Amino acid sequence: CASSVAPDINQPQHF.

V gene TRBV27 combines with J gene TRBJ1-1, with D unclear. The CDR3 loop spans 13 amino acids. Germline CDR1 is MNHEY and CDR2 is SMNVEV (reference sequence). Trimming left V 2 bases short and J 2 bases short, with 6 bases between. CDR3: CASSLGSNTEAFF. For the CDR3, the DNA is TGTGCCAGCAGTTTAGGTAGTAACACTGAAGCTTTCTTT.

In its sample, this clone was seen once. CDR3 in amino acids: CASRGQGNQPQHF. CDR3 nucleotides: TGTGCCAGCAGAGGACAGGGGAATCAGCCCCAGCATTTT. This rearrangement joins TRBV6-5 to TRBJ1-5; 9 bases agree with TRBD1. Losses at the gene ends were 6 bases for V and 4 bases for J; bases not matched to a gene: 1. The length of the CDR3 is 13 residues. Germline CDR1 is MNHEY and CDR2 is SVGAGI.

J is TRBJ2-1 and V is TRBV29-1; 7 bases line up with TRBD1. The germline V gene has CDR1 SQVTM and CDR2 ANQGSEA. The CDR3 has 15 residues. The trim removed 1 base at V and 8 bases at J, leaving 11 bases unmatched. In DNA form, the CDR3 reads TGCAGCGTTGAAGTAGTAGGGGGCGCGTTCGATGAGCAGTTCTTC. Translating gives CSVEVVGGAFDEQFF.

In this sample, this clone turned up a few times. The chain is built from TRBV2 and TRBJ2-6; D is possibly TRBD1 (5 bases). The CDR3 runs to 16 residues. Germline V gene sequence: CDR1 SNHLY, CDR2 FYNNEI. Trimming pared 5 bases from V and 0 bases from J, leaving 11 bases between. CDR3 coding DNA: TGTGCCAGCAGTTTAGACAGAGCCTCTGGGGCCAACGTCCTGACTTTC. Protein: CASSLDRASGANVLTF.

The rearrangement joins TRBV18 to TRBJ1-2; D might be TRBD1 (5 bases). CDR1 and CDR2 from the germline V gene are KGHSH and LQKENI. Trimming shortened V by 2 bases and J by 0 bases, and 10 bases separated the two germline ends. This CDR3 spans 15 amino acids. The CDR3 DNA reads as TGTGCCAGCTCACCATTCTCAGGGACTAACTATGGCTACACCTTC. Its translation: CASSPFSGTNYGYTF. The full variable domain, in which reference TRBV18 and TRBJ1-2 provide the parts outside the CDR3, is NAGVMQNPRHLVRRRGQEARLRCSPMKGHSHVYWYRQLPEEGLKFMVYLQKENIIDESGMPKERFSAEFPKEGPSILRIQQVVRGDSAAYFCASSPFSGTNYGYTFGSGTRLTVV.

This chain uses TRBV5-6 with TRBJ2-7, with D perhaps matching TRBD2 (5 bases). This CDR3 contains 14 residues. V lost 6 bases to trimming and J lost 2 bases, with 15 bases between them. Germline V gene lookup returns CDR1 SGHDT and CDR2 YYEEEE. CDR3 in DNA: TGTGCCAGCACGGGGTGGGGTAAAACCTACGAGCAGTACTTC. This translates into CASTGWGKTYEQYF. Variable domain in full (rest from reference TRBV5-6 and TRBJ2-7): DAGVTQSPTHLIKTRGQQVTLRCSPKSGHDTVSWYQQALGQGPQFIFQYYEEEERQRGNFPDRFSGHQFPNYSSELNVNALLLGDSALYLCASTGWGKTYEQYFGPGTRLTVT.

The genes are TRBV2 and TRBJ1-2, with a tentative D call TRBD1 (6 bases). This CDR3 spans 14 amino acids. CDR1 is SNHLY and CDR2 is FYNNEI in the germline V gene. V dropped 5 bases and J dropped 8 bases, with 18 bases sitting between them. The CDR3 bases are TGTGCCAGCAGTCCTGGTACAGGGAACATGGGCTACACCTTC. Residues: CASSPGTGNMGYTF. The full variable domain, completed using reference TRBV2 and TRBJ1-2, is EPEVTQTPSHQVTQMGQEVILRCVPISNHLYFYWYRQILGQKVEFLVSFYNNEISEKSEIFDDQFSVERPDGSNFTLKIRSTKLEDSAMYFCASSPGTGNMGYTFGSGTRLTVV.

The chain couples TRBV6-2 or TRBV6-3 to TRBJ1-5, with TRBD1 identical over 8 bases. J was trimmed by 2 bases and V by 2 bases; bases with no gene match: 11. The germline V gene has CDR1 MNHEY and CDR2 SVGEGT. The CDR3 has 18 residues. Here the CDR3 DNA reads TGTGCCAGCAGTTACCAAGGACAGGGAGGAGGTGGCAATCAGCCCCAGCATTTT. This encodes CASSYQGQGGGGNQPQHF.

The CDR3, as DNA: TGTGCCAGCAACAGGGGTTGGGATCAGCCCCAGCATTTT. Translation gives CASNRGWDQPQHF. The chain is built from TRBV2 and TRBJ1-5; 7 positions match TRBD1. Germline V gene lookup returns CDR1 SNHLY and CDR2 FYNNEI. The CDR3 loop spans 13 amino acids. V lost 7 bases and J lost 5; bases outside the gene matches: 5.

The genes are TRBV6-6 and TRBJ1-1; 7 positions agree with TRBD1. V gave up 4 bases and J gave up 8 bases; unmatched junction bases: 4. Per germline, CDR1 MNHNY and CDR2 SVGAGI (reference sequence). The CDR3 runs to 12 residues. The CDR3: CASSSPGGEAFF. The CDR3 DNA sequence: TGTGCCAGCAGTTCCCCAGGGGGGGAAGCTTTCTTT.

The chain recombines TRBV9 with TRBJ1-4, with a possible D match to TRBD1 (5 bases). The V gene lost 3 bases and the J gene lost 6 bases, with 12 bases spanning the gap. CDR1 and CDR2 from the germline V gene are SGDLS and YYNGEE. The CDR3 has 14 residues. In DNA form, the CDR3 reads TGTGCCAGCAGCGAAAGGGGAGGGCATGAAAAACTGTTTTTT. This codes for CASSERGGHEKLFF.

This chain links TRBV5-1 with TRBJ2-2; D gene ambiguous. The CDR3 extends over 15 amino acids. Germline V gene lookup returns CDR1 SGHRS and CDR2 YFSETQ. Trimming cost V 4 bases and J 2 bases, with 12 bases left between them. The CDR3 spells CASSRNRDNTGELFF. DNA for the CDR3: TGCGCCAGCAGCCGAAACAGAGATAACACCGGGGAGCTGTTTTTT. The entire variable domain, with the rest obtained from reference TRBV5-1 and TRBJ2-2, is as follows: KAGVTQTPRYLIKTRGQQVTLSCSPISGHRSVSWYQQTPGQGLQFLFEYFSETQRNKGNFPGRFSGRQFSNSRSEMNVSTLELGDSALYLCASSRNRDNTGELFFGEGSRLTVL.

This rearrangement joins TRBV5-1 to TRBJ1-2; possible D gene TRBD1, 5 bases. Germline V CDR1 and CDR2: SGHRS, YFSETQ. The CDR3 spans 15 residues. The V and J ends lost 0 bases and 5 bases respectively, with 14 bases between them. The CDR3 protein is CASSLGEGRGYGYTF. The CDR3 region has the DNA TGCGCCAGCAGCTTGGGGGAAGGAAGGGGATATGGCTACACCTTC.

The DNA of the CDR3 is TGTGCCAGCACTATCCGGGACATCTACTCTGGGGCCAACGTCCTGACTTTC. This gives the protein CASTIRDIYSGANVLTF. The chain is built from TRBV28 and TRBJ2-6; D may be TRBD1 (6 bases). Germline assignment: CDR1 MDHEN and CDR2 SYDVKM. The CDR3 has 17 amino acids. Trimming pared 7 bases from V and 0 bases from J, leaving 16 bases between.

This clone was observed a single time. The V gene is TRBV5-8, the J gene TRBJ2-7; possible D gene TRBD1, 6 bases. The CDR3 loop spans 14 amino acids. CDR1 SGHTS and CDR2 YDEGEE come from the germline V gene. The germline V and J ends were trimmed by 7 bases and 0 bases, with 14 bases remaining between them. The CDR3 region is CASHRQVPSYEQYF. The DNA of the CDR3 is TGTGCCAGCCACCGACAGGTTCCCTCCTACGAGCAGTACTTC.

The chain joins TRBV19 to TRBJ1-2; 9 positions agree with TRBD1. The CDR3 is made up of 17 amino acids. Germline CDR1 LNHDA, CDR2 SQIVND (reference sequence). With 0 bases clipped from V and 5 bases from J, the junction kept 10 bases outside the gene matches. The CDR3 DNA reads TGTGCCAGTAGTATAGATTTTGGGACAGGGTCAAGGTATGGCTACACCTTC. Translation: CASSIDFGTGSRYGYTF.

The genes are TRBV29-1 and TRBJ1-5, with D maybe TRBD1 (6 bases). Trimming took off 4 bases at V and 1 base at J, with 11 bases between the two ends. The CDR3 contains 14 residues. Germline V gene sequence: CDR1 SQVTM, CDR2 ANQGSEA. CDR3 loop: CSVVEGGSNQPQHF. For the CDR3, the DNA is TGCAGCGTTGTCGAAGGGGGAAGCAATCAGCCCCAGCATTTT.

CDR3 bases: TGTGCCACCACCGAGGGGGTAGGAGCTTTCTTT. It translates to CATTEGVGAFF. The chain joins TRBV28 to TRBJ1-1; perhaps TRBD1 as D (6 bases). The CDR3 extends over 11 amino acids. Trimming stripped 10 bases from V and 10 bases from J, with 16 bases between. CDR1 and CDR2 (germline): MDHEN, SYDVKM.

This sequence joins TRBV6-5 and TRBJ1-2, with TRBD1 matching over 7 bases. The V segment lost 2 bases and the J segment 8 bases; nucleotides outside the gene matches: 11. The CDR3 loop spans 15 amino acids. Germline lookup yields CDR1 MNHEY and CDR2 SVGAGI. The CDR3 is CASSYGTTGAAGYTF. DNA for the CDR3: TGTGCCAGCAGTTACGGAACCACAGGGGCGGCCGGCTACACCTTC.

The genes are TRBV11-2 and TRBJ2-5, with a possible D match to TRBD2 (6 bases). V shed 1 base and J shed 2 bases, with 11 bases lying between them. The germline CDR1 and CDR2 sequences are SGHAT and FQNNGV. CDR3 length: 15 residues. The CDR3 region is CASSLGAGTQETQYF. The DNA of the CDR3 is TGTGCCAGCAGCTTAGGTGCAGGGACTCAAGAGACCCAGTACTTC.

Remarks on this clone: This CDR3 is also generated by other DNA sequences in the sample. The chain carries TRBV3-1 (or the pseudogene TRBV3-2) and TRBJ1-3; TRBD1 matches 8 bases. The V segment lost 5 bases and the J segment 4 bases; nucleotides outside the gene matches: 4. The CDR3 is 14 residues long. The germline CDR1 and CDR2 sequences are LGHDT and YNNKEL (reference sequence). In nucleotides, the CDR3 is TGTGCCAGCAGCTTGACAGGGGAAGGAAACACCATATATTTT. Its protein is CASSLTGEGNTIYF.

This sequence joins TRBV6-5 and TRBJ1-5; D unclear. Trimming stripped 2 bases from V and 6 bases from J, with 8 bases between. CDR1 is MNHEY and CDR2 is SVGAGI in the germline V gene. CDR3 length: 13 amino acids. The CDR3 nucleotides are TGTGCCAGCAGTTACCGGGAGGGTCAGCCCCAGCATTTT. Translation: CASSYREGQPQHF.